The 23 T cell receptor beta chains reported below all come from one sample, sequenced in a study of blood T cell repertoires in COVID-19. TCRdb's copy holds only in-frame clones and misses some; the assay was immunoSEQ multiplex PCR. The sample records some 260,000 clones, about 80% being singletons. Sequencing was done on a sample of PBMCs or T cells enriched from blood (not recorded which). The receptor set was obtained from a man under 40 with acute COVID-19.

Here the CDR3 reads CASSPRGLAGQETQYF. For the CDR3, the DNA is TGTGCCAGCAGCCCTCGCGGGCTAGCGGGACAAGAGACCCAGTACTTC. V usage is TRBV6-2 or TRBV6-3 and J usage is TRBJ2-5; 9 bases fit TRBD2. Losses at the gene ends were 6 bases for V and 2 bases for J; bases not matched to a gene: 10. Germline V gene lookup returns CDR1 MNHEY and CDR2 SVGEGT. This CDR3 has 16 amino acids.

The gene calls are TRBV28 and TRBJ1-4; 8 bases fit TRBD1. The germline V gene encodes CDR1 MDHEN and CDR2 SYDVKM. V lost 5 bases, J lost 0 bases, and 11 bases stayed unmatched. This CDR3 has 18 amino acids. The CDR3 DNA sequence: TGTGCCAGCAGTGATCCCGTGACAGGGGATGCAACTAATGAAAAACTGTTTTTT. This gives the protein CASSDPVTGDATNEKLFF.

This clone was picked up one time. The rearrangement links TRBV28 to TRBJ1-6; D gene unclear. CDR1 MDHEN and CDR2 SYDVKM come from the germline V gene. V lost 3 bases and J 0 bases, leaving 9 bases between the germline ends. There are 16 residues in the CDR3. The CDR3 DNA reads as TGTGCCAGCAGTTTTCTTATGAGCTCCTATAATTCACCCCTCCACTTT. It encodes CASSFLMSSYNSPLHF. The entire variable domain, with the rest obtained from reference TRBV28 and TRBJ1-6, is as follows: DVKVTQSSRYLVKRTGEKVFLECVQDMDHENMFWYRQDPGLGLRLIYFSYDVKMKEKGDIPEGYSVSREKKERFSLILESASTNQTSMYLCASSFLMSSYNSPLHFGNGTRLTVT.

The chain links TRBV29-1 to TRBJ2-2, with a weak D call TRBD2 (5 bases). This CDR3 is built from 11 residues. Germline V lookup: CDR1 SQVTM, CDR2 ANQGSEA. The V end lost 5 bases, the J end lost 6 bases, and 7 bases lay between the germline ends. For the CDR3, the DNA is TGCAGCGTTCCGAGGGCCGGGGAGCTGTTTTTT. Translating gives CSVPRAGELFF.

The V gene is TRBV6-5, the J gene TRBJ1-1, with TRBD1 matching over 8 bases. Germline CDR1 and CDR2: MNHEY and SVGAGI. This CDR3 spans 15 amino acids. The V and J ends lost 6 bases and 3 bases, in that order; junction bases with no gene match: 9. The CDR3 sequence is CASRLDRGRDTEAFF. The CDR3 DNA sequence: TGTGCCAGCAGGCTAGACAGGGGAAGGGACACTGAAGCTTTCTTT.

This chain links TRBV6-5 with TRBJ2-2; D remains unclear. This CDR3 has 12 residues. CDR1 MNHEY and CDR2 SVGAGI come from the germline V gene. Trimming took 4 bases from V and 6 from J, leaving 6 bases between them. The CDR3, as DNA: TGTGCCAGCAGTTCCCTCTCCGGGGAGCTGTTTTTT. Its protein is CASSSLSGELFF.

This clone occurred once. The V call is TRBV7-8, the J call TRBJ2-5, with D uncertain. Germline V gene lookup returns CDR1 SGHVS and CDR2 FQNEAQ. The V gene lost 1 base and the J gene lost 1 base, with 10 bases spanning the gap. This CDR3 has 15 amino acids. In DNA form, the CDR3 reads TGTGCCAGCAGCTTAGGATATGCCAGCCAAGAGACCCAGTACTTC. Protein sequence: CASSLGYASQETQYF.

This chain links TRBV5-6 with TRBJ2-7, with 7 bases aligning to TRBD2. The germline V gene encodes CDR1 SGHDT and CDR2 YYEEEE. CDR3 length: 15 amino acids. J lost 3 bases, V lost 3 bases, and 9 bases had no gene match. The CDR3 bases are TGTGCCAGCAGCTCGATCACTAGCGCGAACTACGAGCAGTACGTC. This sequence encodes CASSSITSANYEQYV.

In DNA, the CDR3 is TGCAGCGTTCGACAGGGAACAGACACCATATATTTT. It translates to CSVRQGTDTIYF. The chain recombines TRBV29-1 with TRBJ1-3, with 7 bases that match TRBD1. The V gene end was trimmed by 5 bases and the J gene end by 8 bases; junction bases not matched to a gene: 6. In germline, CDR1 is SQVTM, CDR2 ANQGSEA. The CDR3 totals 12 residues.

The V gene is TRBV5-6, the J gene TRBJ1-4; TRBD1 agrees at 8 bases. Trimming at V came to 1 base and at J to 10 bases, leaving 12 bases not matched to a gene. The germline gives CDR1 SGHDT, CDR2 YYEEEE. This CDR3 spans 16 amino acids. The CDR3 sequence is CASSLWGQAPQGKLFF. The CDR3 DNA reads TGTGCCAGCAGCTTGTGGGGACAGGCCCCACAGGGAAAACTGTTTTTT.

The CDR3 region has the DNA TGTGCCAGCAGCTTGGTAGGGGACATACTAAACTCCTACGAGCAGTACGTC. Translation gives CASSLVGDILNSYEQYV. V and J are TRBV5-6 and TRBJ2-7; perhaps TRBD1 as D (6 bases). CDR1 is SGHDT, CDR2 YYEEEE, per germline. CDR3 length: 17 amino acids. Trimming removed 0 bases at V and 0 bases at J, with 16 bases between.

CDR3 DNA: TGTGCCAGCAGCCCACCCCGGGGTGGTGAACCCCTCCACTTT. This codes for CASSPPRGGEPLHF. The chain combines TRBV4-2 with TRBJ1-6, with no clear D. There are 14 residues in the CDR3. V was cut by 4 bases and J by 12 bases, with 16 bases left in between. Germline V lookup: CDR1 LGHNA, CDR2 YNFKEQ.

This sequence joins TRBV6-5 and TRBJ2-3; 9 bases map to TRBD1. This CDR3 has 15 residues. CDR1 is MNHEY and CDR2 is SVGAGI in the germline V gene. J lost 0 bases, V lost 6 bases, and 4 bases had no gene match. The CDR3 bases are TGTGCCAGCAGGATGGACAGGGGTAGCACAGATACGCAGTATTTT. Its translation: CASRMDRGSTDTQYF.

Written as DNA, the CDR3 is TGTGCCAGCAGCTTAAGGGGACAGGGGAACTCTGGGGAGACCCAGTACTTC. Amino acids: CASSLRGQGNSGETQYF. The chain recombines TRBV7-2 with TRBJ2-5; 10 bases are shared with TRBD1. The CDR3 contains 17 residues. V shed 2 bases, J shed 5 bases, and the junction held 11 bases outside the gene matches. Per the germline V gene, CDR1 is SGHTA and CDR2 is FQGNSA.

The V call is TRBV19, the J call TRBJ1-2; 7 bases are shared with TRBD1. The trim removed 0 bases at V and 6 bases at J, leaving 7 bases unmatched. There are 15 residues in the CDR3. Germline V gene data show CDR1 as LNHDA and CDR2 as SQIVND (reference sequence). The CDR3 DNA reads TGTGCCAGTAGTATAGACGTACAGGGGTGGGATGGCTACACCTTC. It translates to CASSIDVQGWDGYTF.

In its sample, this clone was seen a few times. This sequence joins TRBV6-4 and TRBJ2-2, with TRBD1 identical over 7 bases. The length of the CDR3 is 15 residues. The V gene's germline CDR1 is MRHNA and CDR2 SNTAGT. Trimming took 6 bases from V and 3 from J; bases not matched to a gene: 7. The CDR3 DNA is TGTGCCAGCAGCCCGACAGGGATCGACACCGGGGAGCTGTTTTTT. Encoded protein: CASSPTGIDTGELFF.

This rearrangement joins TRBV6-5 to TRBJ2-1; 7 bases line up with TRBD1. Looked up from germline, CDR1 is MNHEY and CDR2 is SVGAGI. The V and J ends lost 6 bases and 4 bases, in that order; junction bases with no gene match: 0. This CDR3 region has 12 residues. The CDR3 reads CASRTGYNEQFF. The DNA for the CDR3 is TGTGCCAGCAGGACAGGGTACAATGAGCAGTTCTTC.

The chain carries TRBV6-1 and TRBJ2-4, with 12 bases that match TRBD2. The CDR3 loop spans 16 amino acids. Germline V gene sequence: CDR1 MNHNS, CDR2 SASEGT. J lost 6 bases, V lost 3 bases, and 6 bases had no gene match. CDR3 DNA: TGTGCCAGCAGTGACACTAGCGGGAGGAGGGGAAACATTCAGTACTTC. Translated, it gives CASSDTSGRRGNIQYF.

This clone appeared a single time. The chain joins TRBV7-9 to TRBJ1-5; 7 positions match TRBD1. The CDR3 runs to 15 residues. Germline CDR1 is SEHNR and CDR2 is FQNEAQ (reference sequence). V gave up 1 base and J gave up 3 bases; unmatched junction bases: 3. CDR3 sequence reads: CASSLGDSFNQPQHF. The CDR3, as DNA: TGTGCCAGCAGCTTAGGGGACAGTTTCAATCAGCCCCAGCATTTT.

This clone was counted once. The rearrangement uses TRBV7-9 and TRBJ1-4; weak D call: TRBD1 (6 bases). CDR3 size: 15 residues. Germline assignment: CDR1 SEHNR and CDR2 FQNEAQ (reference sequence). Trimming removed 3 bases at V and 5 bases at J, with 13 bases between. The CDR3 DNA reads as TGTGCCAGCAGCTTCTGGAAGGGGGGGAATGAAAAACTGTTTTTT. Its protein is CASSFWKGGNEKLFF.

This chain links TRBV25-1 with TRBJ2-3; D is ambiguous. Germline lookup yields CDR1 MGHDK and CDR2 SYGVNS. The CDR3 length is 15 residues. Trimming left V 3 bases short and J 4 bases short, with 14 bases between. Here the CDR3 reads CASSDFSSQPDTQYF. CDR3 coding DNA: TGTGCCAGCAGTGATTTTTCCTCACAGCCAGATACGCAGTATTTT. Full variable domain (rest looked up from reference TRBV25-1 and TRBJ2-3): EADIYQTPRYLVIGTGKKITLECSQTMGHDKMYWYQQDPGMELHLIHYSYGVNSTEKGDLSSESTVSRIRTEHFPLTLESARPSHTSQYLCASSDFSSQPDTQYFGPGTRLTVL.

Only a few counts were recorded for this clone. The chain employs TRBV12-3 or TRBV12-4 and TRBJ1-5; TRBD1 aligns across 10 bases. The V gene end was trimmed by 10 bases and the J gene end by 4 bases; junction bases not matched to a gene: 4. There are 13 residues in the CDR3. Here the CDR3 reads CATQGQGNQPQHF. As DNA, the CDR3 is TGTGCCACCCAGGGACAGGGGAATCAGCCCCAGCATTTT.

The chain combines TRBV4-1 with TRBJ1-1, with no clear D. Germline V lookup: CDR1 MGHRA, CDR2 YSYEKL. CDR3 length: 13 residues. V lost 1 base and J 10 bases, leaving 13 bases between the germline ends. The DNA for the CDR3 is TGCGCCAGCAGCCAAGGATTGACGGGGTTAGCTTTCTTT. This codes for CASSQGLTGLAFF.